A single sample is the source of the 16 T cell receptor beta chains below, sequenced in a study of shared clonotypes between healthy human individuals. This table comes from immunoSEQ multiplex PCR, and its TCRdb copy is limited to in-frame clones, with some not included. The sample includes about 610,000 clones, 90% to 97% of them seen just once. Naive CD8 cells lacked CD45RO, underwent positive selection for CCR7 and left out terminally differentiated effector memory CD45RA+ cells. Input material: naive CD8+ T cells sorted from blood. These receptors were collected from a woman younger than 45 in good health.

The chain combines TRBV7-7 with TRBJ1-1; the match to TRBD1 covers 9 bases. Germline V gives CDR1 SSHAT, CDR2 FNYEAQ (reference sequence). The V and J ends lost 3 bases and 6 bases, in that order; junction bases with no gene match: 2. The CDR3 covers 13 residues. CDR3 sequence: CASSFGTGSEAFF. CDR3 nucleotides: TGTGCCAGCAGCTTTGGGACAGGGTCTGAAGCTTTCTTT.

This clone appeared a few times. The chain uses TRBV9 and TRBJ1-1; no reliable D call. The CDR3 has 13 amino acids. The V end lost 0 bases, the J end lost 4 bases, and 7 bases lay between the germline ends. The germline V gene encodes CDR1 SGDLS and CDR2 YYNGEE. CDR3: CASSVAWATEAFF. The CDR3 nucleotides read TGTGCCAGCAGCGTAGCTTGGGCCACTGAAGCTTTCTTT.

The CDR3 DNA reads TGTGCCAGCAGCTTTGAAAGCGGAGCCTACGAGCAGTACTTC. It encodes CASSFESGAYEQYF. This rearrangement joins TRBV13 to TRBJ2-7; D perhaps matches TRBD2 (5 bases). Germline CDR1 and CDR2: PRHDT and FYEKMQ (reference sequence). The CDR3 is made up of 14 amino acids. The V and J ends lost 3 bases and 2 bases respectively, with 11 bases between them.

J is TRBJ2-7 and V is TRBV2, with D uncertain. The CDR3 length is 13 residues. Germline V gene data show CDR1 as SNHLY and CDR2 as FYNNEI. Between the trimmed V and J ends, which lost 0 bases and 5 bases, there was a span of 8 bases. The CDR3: CASSEAWQDEQYF. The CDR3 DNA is TGTGCCAGCAGTGAAGCCTGGCAAGACGAGCAGTACTTC. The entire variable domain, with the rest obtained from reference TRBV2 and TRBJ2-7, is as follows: EPEVTQTPSHQVTQMGQEVILRCVPISNHLYFYWYRQILGQKVEFLVSFYNNEISEKSEIFDDQFSVERPDGSNFTLKIRSTKLEDSAMYFCASSEAWQDEQYFGPGTRLTVT.

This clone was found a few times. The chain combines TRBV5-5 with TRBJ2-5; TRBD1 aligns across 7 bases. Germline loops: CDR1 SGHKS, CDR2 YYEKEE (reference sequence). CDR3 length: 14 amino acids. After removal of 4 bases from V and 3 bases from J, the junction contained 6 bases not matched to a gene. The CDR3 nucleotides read TGTGCCAGCAGCGTAATGACAGGGAAAGAGACCCAGTACTTC. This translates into CASSVMTGKETQYF.

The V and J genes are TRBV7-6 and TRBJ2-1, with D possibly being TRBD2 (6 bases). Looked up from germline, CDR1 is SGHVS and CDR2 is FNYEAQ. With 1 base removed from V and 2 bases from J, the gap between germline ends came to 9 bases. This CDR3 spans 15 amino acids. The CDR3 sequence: CASSLGEAAYNEQFF. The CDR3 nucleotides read TGTGCCAGCAGCTTAGGGGAGGCCGCCTACAATGAGCAGTTCTTC.

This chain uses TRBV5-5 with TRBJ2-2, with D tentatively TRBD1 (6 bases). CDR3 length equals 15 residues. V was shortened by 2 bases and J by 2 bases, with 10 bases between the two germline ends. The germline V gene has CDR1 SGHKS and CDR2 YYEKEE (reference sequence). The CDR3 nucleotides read TGTGCCAGCAGCTTTAGACAGGATAACACCGGGGAGCTGTTTTTT. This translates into CASSFRQDNTGELFF.

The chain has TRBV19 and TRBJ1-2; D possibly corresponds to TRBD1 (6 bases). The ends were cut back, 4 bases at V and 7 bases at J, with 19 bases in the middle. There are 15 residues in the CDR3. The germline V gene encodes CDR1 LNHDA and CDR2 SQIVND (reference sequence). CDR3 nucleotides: TGTGCCAGTAGTAGCAACAGGGACGGGATTTCTGGCTACACCTTC. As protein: CASSSNRDGISGYTF.

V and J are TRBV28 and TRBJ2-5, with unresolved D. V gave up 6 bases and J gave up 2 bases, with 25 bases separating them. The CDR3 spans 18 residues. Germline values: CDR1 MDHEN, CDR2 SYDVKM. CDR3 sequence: CASSYWATPKGSQETQYF. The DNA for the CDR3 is TGTGCCAGCAGCTACTGGGCGACCCCGAAGGGCTCTCAAGAGACCCAGTACTTC.

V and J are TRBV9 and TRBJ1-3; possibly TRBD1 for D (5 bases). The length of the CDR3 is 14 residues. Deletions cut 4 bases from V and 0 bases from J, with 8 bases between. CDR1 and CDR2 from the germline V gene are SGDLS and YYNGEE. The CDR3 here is CASSLRDSGNTIYF. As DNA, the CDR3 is TGTGCCAGCAGCCTCAGGGACTCTGGAAACACCATATATTTT. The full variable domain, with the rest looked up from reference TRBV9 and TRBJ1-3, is DSGVTQTPKHLITATGQRVTLRCSPRSGDLSVYWYQQSLDQGLQFLIQYYNGEERAKGNILERFSAQQFPDLHSELNLSSLELGDSALYFCASSLRDSGNTIYFGEGSWLTVV.

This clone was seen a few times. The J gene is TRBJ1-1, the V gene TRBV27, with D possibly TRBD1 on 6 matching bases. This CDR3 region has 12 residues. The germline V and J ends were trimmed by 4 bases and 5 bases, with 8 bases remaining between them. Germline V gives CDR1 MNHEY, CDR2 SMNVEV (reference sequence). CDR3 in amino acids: CASSSGQTEAFF. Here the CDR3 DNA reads TGTGCCAGCAGTTCTGGACAGACTGAAGCTTTCTTT.

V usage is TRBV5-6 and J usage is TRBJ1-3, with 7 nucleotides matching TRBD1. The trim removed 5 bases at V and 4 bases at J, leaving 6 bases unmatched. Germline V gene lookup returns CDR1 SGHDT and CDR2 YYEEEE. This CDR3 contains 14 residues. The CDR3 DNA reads TGTGCCAGCAGTTTTGGGACAGTCGGAAACACCATATATTTT. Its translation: CASSFGTVGNTIYF. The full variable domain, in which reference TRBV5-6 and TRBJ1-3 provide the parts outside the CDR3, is DAGVTQSPTHLIKTRGQQVTLRCSPKSGHDTVSWYQQALGQGPQFIFQYYEEEERQRGNFPDRFSGHQFPNYSSELNVNALLLGDSALYLCASSFGTVGNTIYFGEGSWLTVV.

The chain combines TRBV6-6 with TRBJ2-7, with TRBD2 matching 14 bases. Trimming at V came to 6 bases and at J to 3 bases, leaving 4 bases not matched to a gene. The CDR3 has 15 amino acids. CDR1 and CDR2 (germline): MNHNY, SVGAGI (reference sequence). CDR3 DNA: TGTGCCAGCAGCCGAGGGACTAGCGGGAGCTACGAGCAGTACTTC. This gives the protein CASSRGTSGSYEQYF.

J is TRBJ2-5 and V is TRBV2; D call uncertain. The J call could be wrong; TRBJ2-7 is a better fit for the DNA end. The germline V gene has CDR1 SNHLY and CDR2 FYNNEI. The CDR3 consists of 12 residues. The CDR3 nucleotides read TGTGCCACAGGACCGGCTACCTACGAGCAGTACTTC. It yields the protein CATGPATYEQYF.

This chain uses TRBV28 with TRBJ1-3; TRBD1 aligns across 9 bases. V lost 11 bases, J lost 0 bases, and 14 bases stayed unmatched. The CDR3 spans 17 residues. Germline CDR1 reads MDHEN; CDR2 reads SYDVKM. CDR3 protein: CAVRTGDELFSGNTIYF. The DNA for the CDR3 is TGTGCCGTTAGGACAGGGGACGAGTTATTCTCTGGAAACACCATATATTTT.

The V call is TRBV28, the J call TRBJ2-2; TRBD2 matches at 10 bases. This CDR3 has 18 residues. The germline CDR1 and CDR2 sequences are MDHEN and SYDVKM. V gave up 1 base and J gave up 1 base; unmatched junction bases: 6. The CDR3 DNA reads TGTGCCAGCAGTTTATCCGAAGCGGGAGGGGAGAACACCGGGGAGCTGTTTTTT. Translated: CASSLSEAGGENTGELFF.